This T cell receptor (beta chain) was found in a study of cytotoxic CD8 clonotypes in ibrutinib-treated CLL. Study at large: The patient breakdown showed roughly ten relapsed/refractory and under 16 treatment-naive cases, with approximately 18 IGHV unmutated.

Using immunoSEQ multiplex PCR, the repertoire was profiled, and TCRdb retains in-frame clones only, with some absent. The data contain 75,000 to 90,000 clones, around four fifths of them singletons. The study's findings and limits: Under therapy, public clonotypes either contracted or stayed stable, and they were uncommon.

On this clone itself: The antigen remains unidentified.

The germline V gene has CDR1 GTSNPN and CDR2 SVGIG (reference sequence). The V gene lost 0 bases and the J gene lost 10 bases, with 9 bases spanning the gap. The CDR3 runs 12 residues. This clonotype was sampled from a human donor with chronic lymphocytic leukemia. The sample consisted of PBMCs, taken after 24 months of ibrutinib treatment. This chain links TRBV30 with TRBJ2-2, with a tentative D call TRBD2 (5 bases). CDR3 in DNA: TGTGCCTGGAGTGTTACTAGTGCGGAGCTGTTTTTT. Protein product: CAWSVTSAELFF.